The T cell receptor beta chain described here comes from a study of control samples from healthy donors and cancer patients. Germline CDR1 MDHEN, CDR2 SYDVKM. This CDR3 comprises 14 residues. V was clipped by 1 base and J by 3 bases, with 7 bases between them. The protocol was immunoSEQ multiplex PCR, while the TCRdb copy is restricted to in-frame clones and leaves out a portion. The sample lists 150,000 or so clones; roughly 93% were seen once. This sequence originates from a man between 18 and 29 years old in good health. The sequenced sample was blood. This rearrangement joins TRBV28 to TRBJ1-5, with no clear D. The CDR3, as DNA: TGTGCCAGCAGTTTATTCAGTTACAATCAGCCCCAGCATTTT. Residues: CASSLFSYNQPQHF.